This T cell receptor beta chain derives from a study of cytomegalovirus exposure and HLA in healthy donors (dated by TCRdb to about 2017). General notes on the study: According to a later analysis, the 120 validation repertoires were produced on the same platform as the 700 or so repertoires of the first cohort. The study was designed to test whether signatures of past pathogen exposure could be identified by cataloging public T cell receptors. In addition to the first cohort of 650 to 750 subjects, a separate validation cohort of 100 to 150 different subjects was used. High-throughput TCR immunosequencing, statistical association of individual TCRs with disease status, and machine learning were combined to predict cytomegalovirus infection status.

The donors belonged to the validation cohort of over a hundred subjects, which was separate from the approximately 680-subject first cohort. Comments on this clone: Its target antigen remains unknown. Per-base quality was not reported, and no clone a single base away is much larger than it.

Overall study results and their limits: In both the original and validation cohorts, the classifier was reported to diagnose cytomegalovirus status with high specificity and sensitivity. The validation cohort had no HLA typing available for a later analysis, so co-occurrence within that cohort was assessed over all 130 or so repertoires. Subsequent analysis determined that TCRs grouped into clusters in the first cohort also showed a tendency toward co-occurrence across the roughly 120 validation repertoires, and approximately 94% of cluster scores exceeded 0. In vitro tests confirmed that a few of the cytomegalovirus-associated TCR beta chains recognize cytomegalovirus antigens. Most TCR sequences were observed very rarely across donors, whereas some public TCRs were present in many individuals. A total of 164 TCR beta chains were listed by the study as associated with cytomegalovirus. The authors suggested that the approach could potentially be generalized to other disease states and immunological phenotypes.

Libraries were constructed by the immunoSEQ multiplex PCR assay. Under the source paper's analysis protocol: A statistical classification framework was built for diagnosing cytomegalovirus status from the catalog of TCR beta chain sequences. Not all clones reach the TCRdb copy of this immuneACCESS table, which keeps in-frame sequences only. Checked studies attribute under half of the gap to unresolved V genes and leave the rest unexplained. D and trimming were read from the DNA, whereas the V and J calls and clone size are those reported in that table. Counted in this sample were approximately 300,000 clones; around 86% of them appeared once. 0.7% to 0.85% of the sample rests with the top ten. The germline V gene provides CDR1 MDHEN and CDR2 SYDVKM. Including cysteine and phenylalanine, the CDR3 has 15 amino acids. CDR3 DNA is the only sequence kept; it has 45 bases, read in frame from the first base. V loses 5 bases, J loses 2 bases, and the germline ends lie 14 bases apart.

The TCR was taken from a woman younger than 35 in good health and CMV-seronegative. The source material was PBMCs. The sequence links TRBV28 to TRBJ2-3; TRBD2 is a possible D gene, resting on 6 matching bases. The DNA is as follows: TGTGCCAGCAGTCCAGCTAGCGAGACCACAGATACGCAGTATTTT. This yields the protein CASSPASETTDTQYF.